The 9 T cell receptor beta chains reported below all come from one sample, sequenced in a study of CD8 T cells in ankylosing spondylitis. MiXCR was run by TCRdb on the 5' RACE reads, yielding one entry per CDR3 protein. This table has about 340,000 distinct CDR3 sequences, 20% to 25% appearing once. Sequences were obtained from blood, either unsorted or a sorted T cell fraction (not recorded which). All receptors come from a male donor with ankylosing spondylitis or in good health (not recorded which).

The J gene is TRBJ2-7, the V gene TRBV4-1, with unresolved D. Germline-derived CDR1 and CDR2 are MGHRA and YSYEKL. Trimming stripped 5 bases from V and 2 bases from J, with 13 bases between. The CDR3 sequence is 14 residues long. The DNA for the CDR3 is TGCGCCAGCAGCAAGGACCCGGAAACCTACGAGCAGTACTTC. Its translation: CASSKDPETYEQYF.

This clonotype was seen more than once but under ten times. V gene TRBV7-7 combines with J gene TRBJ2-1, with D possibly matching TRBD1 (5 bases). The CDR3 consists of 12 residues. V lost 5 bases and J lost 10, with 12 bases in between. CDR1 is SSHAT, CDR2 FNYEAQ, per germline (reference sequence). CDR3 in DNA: TGTGCCAGCAGCCCAGGGTTTGGGGAGCAGTTCTTC. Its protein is CASSPGFGEQFF.

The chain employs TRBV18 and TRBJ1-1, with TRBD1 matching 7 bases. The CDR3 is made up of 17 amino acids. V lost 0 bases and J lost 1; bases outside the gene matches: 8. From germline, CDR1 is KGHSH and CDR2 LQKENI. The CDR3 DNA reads TGTGCCAGCTCACCACCCCGGCAGGGGGGGCCGAACACTGAAGCTTTCTTT. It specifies CASSPPRQGGPNTEAFF.

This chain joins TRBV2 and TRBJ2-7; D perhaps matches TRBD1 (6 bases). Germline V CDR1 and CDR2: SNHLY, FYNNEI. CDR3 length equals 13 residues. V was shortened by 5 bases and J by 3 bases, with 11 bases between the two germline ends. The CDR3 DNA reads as TGTGCCAGCAGTTCGACAGGTTTCTACGAGCAGTACTTC. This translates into CASSSTGFYEQYF.

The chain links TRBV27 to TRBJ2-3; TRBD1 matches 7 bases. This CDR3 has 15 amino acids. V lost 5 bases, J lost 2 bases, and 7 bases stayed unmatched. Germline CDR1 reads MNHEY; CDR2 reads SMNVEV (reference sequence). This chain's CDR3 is CASSPRQGTTDTQYF. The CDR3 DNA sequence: TGTGCCAGCAGTCCTCGACAGGGAACCACAGATACGCAGTATTTT.

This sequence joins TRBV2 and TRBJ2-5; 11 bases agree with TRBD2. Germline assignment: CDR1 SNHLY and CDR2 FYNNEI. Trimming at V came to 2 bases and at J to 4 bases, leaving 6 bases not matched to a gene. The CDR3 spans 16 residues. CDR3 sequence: CASSEYSGGARETQYF. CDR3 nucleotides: TGTGCCAGCAGTGAATATAGCGGGGGGGCCCGAGAGACCCAGTACTTC.

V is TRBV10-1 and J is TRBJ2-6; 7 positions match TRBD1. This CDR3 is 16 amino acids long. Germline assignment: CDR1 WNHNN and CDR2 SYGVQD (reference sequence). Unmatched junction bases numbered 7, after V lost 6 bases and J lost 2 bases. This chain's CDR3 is CASSGSTGPGANVLTF. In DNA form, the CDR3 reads TGCGCCAGCAGCGGGTCGACAGGGCCTGGGGCCAACGTCCTGACTTTC.

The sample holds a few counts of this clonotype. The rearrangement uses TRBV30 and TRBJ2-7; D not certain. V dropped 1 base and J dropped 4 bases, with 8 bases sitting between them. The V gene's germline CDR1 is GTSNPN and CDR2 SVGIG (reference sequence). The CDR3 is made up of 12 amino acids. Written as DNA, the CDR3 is TGTGCCTGGAGTGGAGGAAGGTACGAGCAGTACTTC. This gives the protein CAWSGGRYEQYF.

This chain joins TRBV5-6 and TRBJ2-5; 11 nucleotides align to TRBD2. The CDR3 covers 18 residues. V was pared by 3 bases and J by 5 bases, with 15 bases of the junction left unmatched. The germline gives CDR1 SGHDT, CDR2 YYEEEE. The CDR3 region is CASSWGPGLAVNVETQYF. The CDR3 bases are TGTGCCAGCAGCTGGGGCCCGGGACTAGCGGTGAATGTTGAGACCCAGTACTTC. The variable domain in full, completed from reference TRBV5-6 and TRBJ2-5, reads DAGVTQSPTHLIKTRGQQVTLRCSPKSGHDTVSWYQQALGQGPQFIFQYYEEEERQRGNFPDRFSGHQFPNYSSELNVNALLLGDSALYLCASSWGPGLAVNVETQYFGPGTRLLVL.